These T cell receptor beta chains were read from a single sample in a study of T cells in Graves' hyperthyroidism and ophthalmopathy. In TCRdb, the multiplex PCR reads were re-called with MiXCR into one record per CDR3 protein. The data contain a few hundred thousand distinct CDR3 sequences, about a sixth of them singletons. What was sequenced was blood. The receptors come from a woman between 40 and 50 years old with Graves' ophthalmopathy. Both conserved end residues are part of each CDR3. Each record gives: V gene, J gene, clone size, D gene, CDR3 protein, CDR3 DNA. A D gene is named only where the DNA matches it firmly. Rows give clone size only sometimes, using once, few, many, or a class for an expanded clone.

v_call: TRBV7-2; j_call: TRBJ1-3; clone_size: many; d_call: -; cdr3_aa: CASSLGSAAANTIYF; cdr3_nt: TGTGCCAGCAGCTTAGGGAGCGCCGCGGCAAACACCATATATTTT
v_call: TRBV19; j_call: TRBJ1-5; clone_size: -; d_call: TRBD1; cdr3_aa: CASSIGNRGRSTQHF; cdr3_nt: TGTGCCAGTAGTATCGGCAACAGGGGACGATCGACCCAGCATTTT
v_call: TRBV28; j_call: TRBJ1-3; clone_size: many; d_call: -; cdr3_aa: CASTSGAEGNTIYF; cdr3_nt: TGTGCCAGCACCTCAGGGGCGGAAGGAAACACCATATATTTT
v_call: TRBV30; j_call: TRBJ2-5; clone_size: -; d_call: TRBD2; cdr3_aa: CAWGGLVETQYF; cdr3_nt: TGTGCCTGGGGCGGACTAGTGGAGACCCAGTACTTC
v_call: TRBV7-9; j_call: TRBJ1-5; clone_size: many; d_call: TRBD1; cdr3_aa: CASSSETGRRSNQPQHF; cdr3_nt: TGTGCCAGCAGCTCTGAGACAGGGCGTCGTAGCAATCAGCCCCAGCATTTT
v_call: TRBV12-3/TRBV12-4; j_call: TRBJ1-1; clone_size: -; d_call: -; cdr3_aa: CASKPSHGVNTEAFF; cdr3_nt: TGTGCCAGCAAACCTTCACACGGGGTGAACACTGAAGCTTTCTTT
v_call: TRBV2; j_call: TRBJ2-5; clone_size: many; d_call: TRBD1; cdr3_aa: CASSEASGQLQETQYF; cdr3_nt: TGTGCCAGCAGTGAAGCCTCGGGACAGCTTCAAGAGACCCAGTACTTC
v_call: TRBV11-2; j_call: TRBJ2-1; clone_size: -; d_call: TRBD2; cdr3_aa: CASSRRTSGDNEQFF; cdr3_nt: TGTGCCAGCAGCCGCCGGACTAGCGGGGATAATGAGCAGTTCTTC
v_call: TRBV9; j_call: TRBJ2-2; clone_size: -; d_call: -; cdr3_aa: CASSVVGSSGELFF; cdr3_nt: TGTGCCAGCAGCGTAGTAGGAAGCTCCGGGGAGCTGTTTTTT
v_call: TRBV3-1; j_call: TRBJ1-3; clone_size: many; d_call: -; cdr3_aa: CASSQTVNTIYF; cdr3_nt: TGTGCCAGCAGCCAAACTGTGAACACCATATATTTT
v_call: TRBV12-3/TRBV12-4; j_call: TRBJ1-6; clone_size: many; d_call: -; cdr3_aa: CASSFPNSPLHF; cdr3_nt: TGTGCCAGCAGTTTCCCGAATTCACCCCTCCACTTT
v_call: TRBV7-3; j_call: TRBJ2-2; clone_size: many; d_call: TRBD1; cdr3_aa: CASSSIQGATGELFF; cdr3_nt: TGTGCCAGCAGCAGTATACAGGGGGCAACCGGGGAGCTGTTTTTT
v_call: TRBV2; j_call: TRBJ2-6; clone_size: -; d_call: -; cdr3_aa: CASSPSSSGANVLTF; cdr3_nt: TGTGCCAGCAGTCCTTCGAGCTCTGGGGCCAACGTCCTGACTTTC
v_call: TRBV7-9; j_call: TRBJ2-5; clone_size: -; d_call: -; cdr3_aa: CASSLYLQVGETQYF; cdr3_nt: TGTGCCAGCAGCTTATATCTACAAGTTGGAGAGACCCAGTACTTC
v_call: TRBV6-1; j_call: TRBJ2-7; clone_size: -; d_call: -; cdr3_aa: CASTTMGEQYF; cdr3_nt: TGTGCCAGCACCACGATGGGAGAGCAGTACTTC
v_call: TRBV4-1; j_call: TRBJ1-4; clone_size: few; d_call: -; cdr3_aa: CASSQFSANEKLFF; cdr3_nt: TGCGCCAGCAGCCAATTCTCGGCTAATGAAAAACTGTTTTTT
v_call: TRBV19; j_call: TRBJ1-6; clone_size: few; d_call: -; cdr3_aa: CASSPTSRRGNSPLHF; cdr3_nt: TGTGCCAGTAGTCCGACGTCTCGGCGCGGTAATTCACCCCTCCACTTT
v_call: TRBV28; j_call: TRBJ2-1; clone_size: -; d_call: -; cdr3_aa: CASSLWLQGLGNEQFF; cdr3_nt: TGTGCCAGCAGTTTATGGCTACAGGGATTGGGGAATGAGCAGTTCTTC
v_call: TRBV28; j_call: TRBJ1-5; clone_size: many; d_call: -; cdr3_aa: CASSKDRYSNQPQHF; cdr3_nt: TGTGCCAGCAGCAAGGACCGGTATAGCAATCAGCCCCAGCATTTT
v_call: TRBV7-6; j_call: TRBJ2-7; clone_size: many; d_call: -; cdr3_aa: CASSSRVSPEQYF; cdr3_nt: TGTGCCAGCAGCTCCCGTGTTAGCCCCGAGCAGTACTTC
v_call: TRBV28; j_call: TRBJ2-1; clone_size: -; d_call: TRBD1; cdr3_aa: CAGSTGKTGLYEQFF; cdr3_nt: TGTGCCGGCAGTACCGGAAAGACAGGGCTGTACGAGCAGTTCTTC
v_call: TRBV12-3/TRBV12-4; j_call: TRBJ2-7; clone_size: many; d_call: TRBD1; cdr3_aa: CASSGTGVGEQYF; cdr3_nt: TGTGCCAGCAGTGGGACAGGGGTGGGCGAGCAGTACTTC
v_call: TRBV6-1; j_call: TRBJ2-2; clone_size: many; d_call: -; cdr3_aa: CASRAVNTGELFF; cdr3_nt: TGTGCCAGCAGGGCCGTTAACACCGGGGAGCTGTTTTTT